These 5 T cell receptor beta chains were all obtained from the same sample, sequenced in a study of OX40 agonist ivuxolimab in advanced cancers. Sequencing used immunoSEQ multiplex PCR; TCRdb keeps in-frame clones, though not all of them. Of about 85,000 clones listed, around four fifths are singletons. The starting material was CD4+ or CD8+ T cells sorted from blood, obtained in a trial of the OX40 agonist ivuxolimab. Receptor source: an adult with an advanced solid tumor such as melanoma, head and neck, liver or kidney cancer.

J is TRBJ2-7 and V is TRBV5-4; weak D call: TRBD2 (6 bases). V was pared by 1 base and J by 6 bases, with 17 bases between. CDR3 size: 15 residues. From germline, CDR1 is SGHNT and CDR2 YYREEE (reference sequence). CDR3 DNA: TGTGCCAGCAGCTTGCTAGGAGGGAGATTGATCGAGCAGTACTTC. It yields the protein CASSLLGGRLIEQYF.

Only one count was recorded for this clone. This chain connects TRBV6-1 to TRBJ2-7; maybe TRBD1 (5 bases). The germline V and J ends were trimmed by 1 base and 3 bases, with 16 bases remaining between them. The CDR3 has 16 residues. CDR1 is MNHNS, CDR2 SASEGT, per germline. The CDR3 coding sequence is TGTGCCAGCAGTGAAGTTGAGACAGCGTCCCTCTACGAGCAGTACGTC. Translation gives CASSEVETASLYEQYV.

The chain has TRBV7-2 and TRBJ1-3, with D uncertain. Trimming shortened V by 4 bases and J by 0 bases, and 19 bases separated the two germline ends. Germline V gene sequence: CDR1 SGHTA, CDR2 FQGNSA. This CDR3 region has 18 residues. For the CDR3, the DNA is TGTGCCAGCAGCTACCAGGACGTCTACCAAAGCTCTGGAAACACCATATATTTT. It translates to CASSYQDVYQSSGNTIYF. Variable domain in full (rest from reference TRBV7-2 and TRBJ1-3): GAGVSQSPSNKVTEKGKDVELRCDPISGHTALYWYRQSLGQGLEFLIYFQGNSAPDKSGLPSDRFSAERTGGSVSTLTIQRTQQEDSAVYLCASSYQDVYQSSGNTIYFGEGSWLTVV.

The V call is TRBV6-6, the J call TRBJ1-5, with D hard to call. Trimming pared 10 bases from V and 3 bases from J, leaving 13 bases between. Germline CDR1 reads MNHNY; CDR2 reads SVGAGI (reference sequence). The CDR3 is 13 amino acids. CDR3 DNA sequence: TGTGCCACGAAACCAGGAATCAATCAGCCCCAGCATTTT. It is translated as CATKPGINQPQHF.

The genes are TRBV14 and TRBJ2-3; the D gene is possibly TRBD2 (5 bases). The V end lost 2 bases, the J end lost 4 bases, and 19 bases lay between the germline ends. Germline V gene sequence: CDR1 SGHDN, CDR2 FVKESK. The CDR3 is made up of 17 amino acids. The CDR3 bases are TGTGCCAGCAGCCAATTCGAGGGATGGAGTACCGCAGATACGCAGTATTTT. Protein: CASSQFEGWSTADTQYF.